The sequence of this T cell receptor (beta chain) was determined in a study of cytotoxic CD8 clonotypes in ibrutinib-treated CLL (dated by TCRdb to the early 2020s). With respect to the entire study: In this cohort, approximately 15 patients were treatment-naive and 11 to 12 were relapsed/refractory, while around 18 had unmutated IGHV. Cryopreserved peripheral blood mononuclear cells were collected before treatment, at response, and at either disease progression or sustained remission. Of the 90 or so participants in the trial, roughly 26 had longitudinal samples available. Partial responses were observed in about 25 patients and complete responses in 2; after a median follow-up of roughly 62 months, remission was maintained in approximately 15 patients and progression was observed in some twelve. All remission and progressive disease samples were collected while patients were still receiving ibrutinib. On average, each sample yielded 270,000 or so productive templates and about 94,000 productive rearrangements. Samples at response were collected after a median of about 11 months of treatment, with a range of about 6 to 36 months. The full study reports these points: Public clonotypes were found to be uncommon and were observed to contract or remain stable during treatment; the increase in clonality was shown to reflect expansion of private clonotypes at ibrutinib response. Clonality increased at ibrutinib response, stayed stable in sustained remission, and fell back toward baseline at progression. Sampling times were not matched between sustained-remission and progressing patients, and lymph node repertoires were not studied. Baseline clonality exceeded that of age-matched healthy donors and correlated strongly with circulating CD8+ T-cell counts.

Note on this clone: The antigen this receptor binds is unknown. There are no base qualities to consult, and no much larger clone falls within one base.

The CDR3 goes from the cysteine to the phenylalanine over 16 residues. Only the CDR3 region is kept as DNA, spanning 48 bases read in frame from base 1. V is shortened by 1 base, J by 5 bases, and the region joining them spans 16 bases. CDR1 and CDR2 are drawn from the germline V gene (reference sequence): SEHNR, FQNEAQ. On a MiSeq, deep resolution sequencing aimed for a depth between 1 in 1 million and 1 in 200,000 T cells, with each clonotype covered about 9.9x on average. TCR beta libraries were generated with the immunoSEQ hsTCRB Kit. From the authors' description of their analysis: The data were analyzed with ImmunoSEQ Analyzer and ImmunoSEQ Data Assistant, and V, D and J gene assignments followed IMGT definitions. Clonality, with values ranging from 0 to 1, was calculated as one minus the normalized Shannon entropy of productive rearrangement frequencies. Public clonotype analysis was restricted to overrepresented clonotypes comprising at least 0.05% of each patient's repertoire. Thirteen age-matched healthy donor repertoires from immuneACCESS were used as controls for clonality. Not all clones reach the TCRdb copy of this immuneACCESS table, which keeps in-frame sequences only. Checked studies attribute under half of the gap to unresolved V genes and leave the rest unexplained. From that table come the V and J calls and clone size; the DNA was used to work out D and trimming. The sample has 250,000 to 350,000 clones on record, around 77% of them singletons. The ten largest clones add up to about 5.8% of the sample.

In the paper's terms, the time point label means: progressive disease on ibrutinib. For TCR beta library preparation, approximately 2 micrograms of genomic DNA were isolated from cryopreserved PBMCs. Longitudinal blood samples from CLL patients receiving ibrutinib monotherapy were subjected to high-throughput TCR beta sequencing. Patients were enrolled in a phase 2 open-label single-center ibrutinib monotherapy trial. This chain joins TRBV7-9 to TRBJ2-3; the D gene could be either TRBD1 or TRBD2, each agreeing at 5 bases. Sequences were derived from PBMCs, sampled at disease progression, from a patient treated with ibrutinib. The sequence derives from a human donor with chronic lymphocytic leukemia. The CDR3 reads CASSLVKSGPGDTQYF. In nucleotides, the sequence is TGTGCCAGCAGCTTAGTCAAATCGGGGCCGGGAGATACGCAGTATTTT.